A single TCR beta chain is shown here with its context. Its matching antigen is unknown. This record belongs to a study of Ad26.COV2.S vaccination and SARS-CoV-2 variants. Study results and caveats: Substantial breadth in spike-specific CD8+ and CD4+ T cell responses was reportedly seen after vaccination. Vaccinees showed greater spike-specific TCR breadth than placebo recipients.

Documented treatment: roughly 20 received Ad26.COV2.S at low or high dose, single or two shots; 5 received placebo; per-sample allocation not given. Sampling happened 63 days after the first vaccine or placebo injection. This person who donated was an adult of 18-55 years in Boston. From germline, CDR1 is ENHRY and CDR2 SYGVKD. The CDR3 sequence is 13 residues long. V lost 10 bases to trimming and J lost 1 base, with 10 bases between them. Only in-frame clones appear in the TCRdb table, and some are missing; sequencing was by immunoSEQ multiplex PCR. The table shows over 350,000 clones, with 88% occurring only once.

This receptor was taken from a person between 18 and 65 years old who received the Ad26.COV2.S COVID-19 vaccine or a placebo. The material was peripheral blood, obtained in a trial of Ad26.COV2.S vaccine versus placebo. J is TRBJ1-4 and V is TRBV10-3; D gene uncertain. The CDR3 sequence is CATLARTNEKLFF. The CDR3 DNA is TGTGCCACCCTGGCCCGAACTAATGAAAAACTGTTTTTT.